This T cell receptor (beta chain) emerged from a study of cytomegalovirus exposure and HLA in healthy donors. V lost 3 bases to trimming and J lost 5 bases, with 13 bases between them. The CDR3 totals 14 residues. Germline assignment: CDR1 GTSNPN and CDR2 SVGIG (reference sequence). The protocol was immunoSEQ multiplex PCR, while the TCRdb copy is restricted to in-frame clones and leaves out a portion. This sample has under 200,000 clones, with 86% found just once. As to this clone: Antigen specificity is unknown.

General study results and limits: Cytomegalovirus-associated TCR beta chains were listed, numbering 150 to 200. Reports indicated that the classifier achieved high specificity and sensitivity in diagnosing cytomegalovirus status.

This TCR came from a woman younger than 45 in good health and CMV-seronegative. The J gene is TRBJ2-2, the V gene TRBV30, with a tentative D call TRBD1 (5 bases). The sequenced sample was PBMCs. In DNA, the CDR3 is TGTGCCTGGAGCCCCAGGGCGGCGACCGGGGAGCTGTTTTTT. Translating gives CAWSPRAATGELFF.